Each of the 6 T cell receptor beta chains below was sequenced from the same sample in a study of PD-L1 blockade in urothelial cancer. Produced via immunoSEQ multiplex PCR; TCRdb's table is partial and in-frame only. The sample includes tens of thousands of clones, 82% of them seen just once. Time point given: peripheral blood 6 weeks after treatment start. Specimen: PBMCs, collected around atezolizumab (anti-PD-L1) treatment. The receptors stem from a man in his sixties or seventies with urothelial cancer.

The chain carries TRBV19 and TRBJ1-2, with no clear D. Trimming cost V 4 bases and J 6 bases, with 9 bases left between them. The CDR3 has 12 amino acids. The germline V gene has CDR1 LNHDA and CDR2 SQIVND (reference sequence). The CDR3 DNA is TGTGCCAGTAGTACGACATACCATGGCTACACCTTC. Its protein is CASSTTYHGYTF. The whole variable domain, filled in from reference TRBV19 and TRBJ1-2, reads DGGITQSPKYLFRKEGQNVTLSCEQNLNHDAMYWYRQDPGQGLRLIYYSQIVNDFQKGDIAEGYSVSREKKESFPLTVTSAQKNPTAFYLCASSTTYHGYTFGSGTRLTVV.

CDR3 DNA sequence: TGTGCCAGTTCCTCGCACCCAGGCCTTAACTATGGCTACACCTTC. Translating it yields CASSSHPGLNYGYTF. The V call is TRBV19, the J call TRBJ1-2, with D hard to call. The germline CDR1 and CDR2 sequences are LNHDA and SQIVND (reference sequence). With 8 bases removed from V and 1 base from J, the gap between germline ends came to 17 bases. This CDR3 contains 15 residues.

CDR3 bases: TGTGCCTGGAGCATGGGAGACCAAGAGACCCAGTACTTC. Protein: CAWSMGDQETQYF. The chain joins TRBV30 to TRBJ2-5; possibly TRBD2 for D (5 bases). CDR1 and CDR2 from the germline V gene are GTSNPN and SVGIG (reference sequence). Trimming stripped 3 bases from V and 0 bases from J, with 8 bases between. The CDR3 is made up of 13 amino acids.

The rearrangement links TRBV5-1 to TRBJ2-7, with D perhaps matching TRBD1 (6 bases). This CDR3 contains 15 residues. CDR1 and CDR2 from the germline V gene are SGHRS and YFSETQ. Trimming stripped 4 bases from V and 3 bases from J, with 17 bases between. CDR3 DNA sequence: TGCGCCAGCAGCACGGGACATTCGGCGGACTACGAGCAGTACTTC. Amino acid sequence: CASSTGHSADYEQYF.

DNA of the CDR3: TGTGCCAGCATTTCGTTATATGGATACTATAACACCGGGGAGCTGTTTTTT. It encodes CASISLYGYYNTGELFF. This chain uses TRBV27 with TRBJ2-2, with no clear D. Germline V CDR1 and CDR2: MNHEY, SMNVEV (reference sequence). Trimming removed 7 bases at V and 2 bases at J, with 20 bases between. The CDR3 sequence is 17 residues long.

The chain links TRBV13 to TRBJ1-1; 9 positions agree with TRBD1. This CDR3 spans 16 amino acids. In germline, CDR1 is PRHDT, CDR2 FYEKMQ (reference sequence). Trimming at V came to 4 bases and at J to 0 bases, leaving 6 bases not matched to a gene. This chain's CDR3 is CASSSLDRGMNTEAFF. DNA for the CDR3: TGTGCCAGCAGCTCCCTGGACAGGGGCATGAACACTGAAGCTTTCTTT.